The present T cell receptor beta chain was sequenced within a study of T-cell reconstitution after alpha-beta-depleted transplantation in children. CDR1 is MNHNY, CDR2 SVGAGI, per germline (reference sequence). The CDR3 runs to 13 residues. V lost 7 bases, J lost 0 bases, and 10 bases lay in between. Study results and limitations: Reportedly, roughly two months post-transplant, alpha-beta T cells arose from several hundred expanded graft clones.

Regarding this clonotype: Its matching antigen is unknown.

The authors prepared the TCRbeta library with unique molecular identifiers. TCRdb re-called the PCR reads with MiXCR, one entry per CDR3 protein. Here the sample spans approximately 1,000,000 distinct CDR3 sequences, about 30% being singletons. The genes are TRBV6-6 and TRBJ2-7; D gene unclear. This receptor was obtained from a boy younger than two who had a stem cell transplant for SCID, so the T cells may come from the graft donor. Material: PBMCs, mostly from graft donor cells, obtained 360 days after TCRalphabeta/CD19-depleted stem cell transplant. CDR3 amino acids: CASTHSISYEQYF. In nucleotides, the CDR3 is TGTGCCAGCACCCACAGCATCTCCTACGAGCAGTACTTC.